This entry lists 10 T cell receptor beta chains sequenced from one sample in a study of patients with pleural tuberculosis (dated by TCRdb to 2013 to 2016). This sample was sequenced with an Illumina Genome Analyzer IIx. The public sequencing data were trimmed at Q25 with fastp and processed into clonotypes with MiXCR by TCRdb, which kept only in-frame beta chains. Each entry is one CDR3 protein sequence, shown with its most common DNA and genes. This sample lists some 48,000 distinct CDR3 sequences; 5.5% to 8% were detected once. The leading ten clones occupy around 16% of the sample. These TCRs come from a human donor with pleural tuberculosis.

This clonotype was observed at least ten times. The chain joins TRBV7-3 to TRBJ2-2; D gene unclear. Trimming cost V 5 bases and J 6 bases, with 7 bases left between them. The V gene's germline CDR1 is SGHTA and CDR2 FQGTGA. This CDR3 comprises 12 residues. This CDR3 reads CASSITAGELFF. The CDR3 DNA sequence: TGTGCCAGCAGCATCACGGCCGGGGAGCTGTTTTTT.

The rearrangement joins TRBV11-2 to TRBJ2-3; 9 nucleotides line up with TRBD1. This CDR3 comprises 14 residues. The germline gives CDR1 SGHAT, CDR2 FQNNGV. V was clipped by 5 bases and J by 5 bases; unmatched bases: 5. The CDR3 DNA is TGTGCCAGCAGCCCGACAGGGGGTGAAGATACGCAGTATTTT. This translates into CASSPTGGEDTQYF.

The V call is TRBV11-1, the J call TRBJ2-3; 11 bases are shared with TRBD2. CDR1 SGHAT and CDR2 FQDESV come from the germline V gene (reference sequence). CDR3 length: 16 amino acids. V trimming: 7 bases; J trimming: 5 bases; junction bases outside the gene matches: 11. The DNA of the CDR3 is TGTGCCAGCACTCGACTAGCGGGATCCGTCGTAGATACGCAGTATTTT. Translated: CASTRLAGSVVDTQYF.

This clonotype was recorded at least ten times. The chain combines TRBV5-1 with TRBJ1-1; D gene ambiguous. V was cut by 0 bases and J by 4 bases, with 7 bases left in between. The CDR3 contains 13 residues. Germline V gene sequence: CDR1 SGHRS, CDR2 YFSETQ. The CDR3 is CASSLVEGTEAFF. The CDR3 region has the DNA TGCGCCAGCAGCTTGGTGGAGGGCACTGAAGCTTTCTTT. Supplemented by reference TRBV5-1 and TRBJ1-1, the full variable domain reads KAGVTQTPRYLIKTRGQQVTLSCSPISGHRSVSWYQQTPGQGLQFLFEYFSETQRNKGNFPGRFSGRQFSNSRSEMNVSTLELGDSALYLCASSLVEGTEAFFGQGTRLTVV.

This clonotype was detected ten times or more. This rearrangement joins TRBV4-2 to TRBJ2-3; TRBD2 matches 8 bases. CDR3 length: 16 residues. Per the germline V gene, CDR1 is LGHNA and CDR2 is YNFKEQ. After removal of 4 bases from V and 2 bases from J, the junction contained 8 bases not matched to a gene. CDR3 residues: CASSPVSGINTDTQYF. The CDR3 nucleotides read TGTGCCAGCAGCCCAGTTAGCGGGATCAACACAGATACGCAGTATTTT.

This chain connects TRBV6-1 to TRBJ2-3; D remains unclear. Between the trimmed V and J ends, which lost 4 bases and 7 bases, there was a span of 12 bases. The CDR3 runs to 13 residues. The germline V gene has CDR1 MNHNS and CDR2 SASEGT. Here the CDR3 DNA reads TGTGCCAGCAGTGCGCTGACTGGCTATACGCAGTATTTT. Protein: CASSALTGYTQYF.

The rearrangement uses TRBV29-1 and TRBJ1-1; D is undetermined. Per the germline V gene, CDR1 is SQVTM and CDR2 is ANQGSEA. V lost 1 base, J lost 1 base, and 7 bases lay in between. The CDR3 totals 13 residues. The CDR3 region is CSVEGYANTEAFF. CDR3 bases: TGCAGCGTTGAAGGGTATGCGAACACTGAAGCTTTCTTT.

This clonotype was detected ten times or more. This chain links TRBV12-3 or TRBV12-4 with TRBJ1-1, with no clear D. Trimming stripped 5 bases from V and 13 bases from J, with 14 bases between. The CDR3 covers 11 residues. The CDR3 reads CASSLQYEGFF. In nucleotides, the CDR3 is TGTGCCAGCAGTCTGCAATACGAGGGTTTCTTT.

This clonotype was detected many times. The chain combines TRBV2 with TRBJ1-1; no definite D call. V was shortened by 11 bases and J by 7 bases, with 20 bases between the two germline ends. There are 13 residues in the CDR3. CDR1 and CDR2 from the germline V gene are SNHLY and FYNNEI. CDR3 nucleotide sequence: TGTGCCTCCTGCCACCCAACCCAGCATGAAGCTTTCTTT. As protein: CASCHPTQHEAFF.

Ten or more counts support this clonotype. The CDR3 loop is CASSLNGARETQYF. As DNA, the CDR3 is TGTGCCAGCAGCTTGAATGGGGCTCGGGAGACCCAGTACTTC. The J gene is TRBJ2-5, the V gene TRBV11-2; D is possibly TRBD1 (5 bases). The CDR3 has 14 amino acids. CDR1 is SGHAT, CDR2 FQNNGV, per germline. The ends were cut back, 3 bases at V and 5 bases at J, with 13 bases in the middle.